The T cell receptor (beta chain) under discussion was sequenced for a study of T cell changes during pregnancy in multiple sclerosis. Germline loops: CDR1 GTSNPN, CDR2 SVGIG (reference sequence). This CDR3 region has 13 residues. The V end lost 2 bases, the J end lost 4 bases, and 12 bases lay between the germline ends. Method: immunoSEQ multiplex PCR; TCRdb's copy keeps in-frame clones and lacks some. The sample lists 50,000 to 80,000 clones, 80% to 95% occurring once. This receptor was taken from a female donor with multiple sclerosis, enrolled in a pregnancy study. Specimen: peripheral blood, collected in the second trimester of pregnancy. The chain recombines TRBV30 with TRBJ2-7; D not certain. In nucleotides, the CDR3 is TGTGCCTGGAGTAAAGAGGTCGGGTACGAGCAGTACTTC. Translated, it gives CAWSKEVGYEQYF.